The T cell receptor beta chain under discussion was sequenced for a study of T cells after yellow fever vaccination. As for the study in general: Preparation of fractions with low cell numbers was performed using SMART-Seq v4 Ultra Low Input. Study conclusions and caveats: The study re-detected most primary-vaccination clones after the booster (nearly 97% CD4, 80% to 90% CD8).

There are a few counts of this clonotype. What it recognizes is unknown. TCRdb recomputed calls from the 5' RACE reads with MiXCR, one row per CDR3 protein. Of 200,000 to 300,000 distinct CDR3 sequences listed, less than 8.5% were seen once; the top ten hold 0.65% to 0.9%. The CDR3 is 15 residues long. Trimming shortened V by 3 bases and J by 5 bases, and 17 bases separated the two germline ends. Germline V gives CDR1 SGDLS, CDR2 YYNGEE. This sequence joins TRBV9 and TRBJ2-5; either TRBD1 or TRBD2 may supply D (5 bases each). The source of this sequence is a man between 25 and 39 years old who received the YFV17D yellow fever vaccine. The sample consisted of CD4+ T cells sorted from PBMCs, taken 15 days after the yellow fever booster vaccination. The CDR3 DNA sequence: TGTGCCAGCAGCGCCCGTGAAGGGGAGTACGAGACCCAGTACTTC. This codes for CASSAREGEYETQYF. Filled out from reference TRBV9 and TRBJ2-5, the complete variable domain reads DSGVTQTPKHLITATGQRVTLRCSPRSGDLSVYWYQQSLDQGLQFLIQYYNGEERAKGNILERFSAQQFPDLHSELNLSSLELGDSALYFCASSAREGEYETQYFGPGTRLLVL.